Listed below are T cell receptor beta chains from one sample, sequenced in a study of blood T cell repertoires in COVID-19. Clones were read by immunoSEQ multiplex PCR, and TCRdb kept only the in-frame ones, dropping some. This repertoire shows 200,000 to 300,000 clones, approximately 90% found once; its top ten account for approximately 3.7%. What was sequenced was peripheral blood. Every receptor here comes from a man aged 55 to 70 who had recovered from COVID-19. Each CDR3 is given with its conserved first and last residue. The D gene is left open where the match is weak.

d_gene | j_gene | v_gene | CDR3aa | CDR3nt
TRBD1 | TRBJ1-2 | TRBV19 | CASSIDGQGAINGYTF | TGTGCCAGTAGTATTGACGGACAGGGGGCGATCAATGGCTACACCTTC
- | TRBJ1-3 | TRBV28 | CVTAESGRISGNTIYF | TGTGTCACAGCGGAGTCGGGCCGCATCTCTGGAAACACCATATATTTT
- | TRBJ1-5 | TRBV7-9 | CASSLSGQGNQPQHF | TGTGCCAGCAGCTTATCGGGGCAGGGGAATCAGCCCCAGCATTTT
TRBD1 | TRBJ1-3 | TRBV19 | CASADRGSSGNTIYF | TGTGCCAGTGCTGACAGGGGCTCCTCTGGAAACACCATATATTTT
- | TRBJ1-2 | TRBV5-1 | CASSPIGEAYGYTF | TGCGCCAGCAGCCCCATAGGGGAAGCCTATGGCTACACCTTC
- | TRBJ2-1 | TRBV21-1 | CASSKSIGGSPVYNEQFF | TGTGCCAGCAGCAAATCAATCGGCGGCTCCCCTGTGTACAATGAGCAGTTCTTC
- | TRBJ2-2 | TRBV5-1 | CASSLASSTGELFF | TGCGCCAGCAGCTTGGCAAGTAGCACCGGGGAGCTGTTTTTT
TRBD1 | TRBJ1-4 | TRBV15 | CATSRRDRRDEKLFF | TGTGCCACCAGCAGACGGGACAGACGGGATGAAAAACTGTTTTTT
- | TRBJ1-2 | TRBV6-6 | CASSPGVNYGYTF | TGTGCCAGCAGTCCGGGGGTTAACTATGGCTACACCTTC
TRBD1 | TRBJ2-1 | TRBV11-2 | CASSTGGSYNEQFF | TGTGCCAGCAGCACAGGGGGCTCCTACAATGAGCAGTTCTTC
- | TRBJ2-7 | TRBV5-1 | CASSLAQGRGYEQYF | TGCGCCAGCAGCTTGGCCCAGGGTCGTGGCTACGAGCAGTACTTC
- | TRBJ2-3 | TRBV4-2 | CASSQDRGAGVTDTQYF | TGTGCCAGCAGCCAAGATCGGGGGGCCGGTGTCACAGATACGCAGTATTTT
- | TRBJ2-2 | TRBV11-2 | CASSPGWAGELFF | TGTGCCAGCAGCCCAGGGTGGGCCGGGGAGCTGTTTTTT
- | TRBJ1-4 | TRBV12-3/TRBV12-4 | CASSLRGLEKLFF | TGTGCCAGCAGTTTAAGGGGCCTTGAAAAACTGTTTTTT
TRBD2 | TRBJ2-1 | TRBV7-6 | CASSPGLAGGGEQFF | TGTGCCAGCAGCCCGGGACTAGCGGGGGGCGGTGAGCAGTTCTTC
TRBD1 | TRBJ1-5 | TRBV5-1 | CASSLGQGGDQPQHF | TGCGCCAGCAGCCTGGGACAGGGGGGAGATCAGCCCCAGCATTTT
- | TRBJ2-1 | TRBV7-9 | CASSRPIGEGEQFF | TGTGCCAGCAGCCGTCCTATAGGCGAGGGTGAGCAGTTCTTC